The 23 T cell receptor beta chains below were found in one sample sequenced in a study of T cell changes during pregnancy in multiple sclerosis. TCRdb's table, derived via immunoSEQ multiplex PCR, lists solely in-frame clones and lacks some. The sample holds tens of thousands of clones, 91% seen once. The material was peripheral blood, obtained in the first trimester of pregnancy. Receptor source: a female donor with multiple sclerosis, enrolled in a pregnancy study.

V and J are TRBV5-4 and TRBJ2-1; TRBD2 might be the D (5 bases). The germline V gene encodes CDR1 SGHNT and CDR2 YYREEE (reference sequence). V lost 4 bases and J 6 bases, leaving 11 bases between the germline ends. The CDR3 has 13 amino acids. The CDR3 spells CASSPDYANEQFF. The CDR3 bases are TGTGCCAGCAGCCCTGACTACGCCAATGAGCAGTTCTTC.

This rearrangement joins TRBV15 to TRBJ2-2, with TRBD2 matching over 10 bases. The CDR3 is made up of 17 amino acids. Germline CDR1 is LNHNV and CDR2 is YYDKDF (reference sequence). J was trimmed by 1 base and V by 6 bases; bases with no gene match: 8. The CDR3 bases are TGTGCCACCAGACAGCCTAGCGGGAGCCGGAACACCGGGGAGCTGTTTTTT. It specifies CATRQPSGSRNTGELFF.

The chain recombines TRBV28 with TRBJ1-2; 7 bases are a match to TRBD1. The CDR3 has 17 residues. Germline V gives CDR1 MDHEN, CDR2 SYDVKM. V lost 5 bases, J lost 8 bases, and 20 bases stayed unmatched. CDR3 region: CASSPPRQGITSDGYTF. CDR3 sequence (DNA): TGTGCCAGCAGTCCCCCGCGACAGGGTATTACGTCGGACGGCTACACCTTC.

CDR3 sequence (DNA): TGCAGTGCCCGGGGCACTGAAGCTTTCTTT. Encoded protein: CSARGTEAFF. V and J are TRBV20-1 and TRBJ1-1; D gene uncertain. The germline gives CDR1 DFQATT, CDR2 SNEGSKA (reference sequence). The CDR3 is made up of 10 amino acids. Trimming cost V 6 bases and J 4 bases, with 6 bases left between them.

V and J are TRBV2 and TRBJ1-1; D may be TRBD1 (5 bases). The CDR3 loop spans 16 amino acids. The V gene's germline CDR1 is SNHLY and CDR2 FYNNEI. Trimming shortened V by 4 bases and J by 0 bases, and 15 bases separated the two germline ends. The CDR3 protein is CASSVGGMGMNTEAFF. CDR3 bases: TGTGCCAGCAGTGTTGGGGGGATGGGGATGAACACTGAAGCTTTCTTT.

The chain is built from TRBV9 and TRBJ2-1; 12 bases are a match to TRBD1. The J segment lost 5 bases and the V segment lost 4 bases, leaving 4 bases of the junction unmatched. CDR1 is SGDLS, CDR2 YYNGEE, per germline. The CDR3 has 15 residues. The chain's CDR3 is CASSTGTGGHNEQFF. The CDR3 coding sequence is TGTGCCAGCAGCACCGGGACAGGGGGCCACAATGAGCAGTTCTTC.

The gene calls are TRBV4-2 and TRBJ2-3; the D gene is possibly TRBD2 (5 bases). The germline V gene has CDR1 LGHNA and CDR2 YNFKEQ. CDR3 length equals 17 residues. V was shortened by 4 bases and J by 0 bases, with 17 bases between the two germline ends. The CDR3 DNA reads TGTGCCAGCAGCCCCGAACTAGATACACCTAGCACAGATACGCAGTATTTT. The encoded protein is CASSPELDTPSTDTQYF.

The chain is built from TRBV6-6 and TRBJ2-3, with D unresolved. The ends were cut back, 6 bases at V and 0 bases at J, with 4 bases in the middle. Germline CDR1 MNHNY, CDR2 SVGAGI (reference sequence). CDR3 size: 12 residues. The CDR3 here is CASRTSTDTQYF. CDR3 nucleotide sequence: TGTGCCAGCAGAACTAGCACAGATACGCAGTATTTT.

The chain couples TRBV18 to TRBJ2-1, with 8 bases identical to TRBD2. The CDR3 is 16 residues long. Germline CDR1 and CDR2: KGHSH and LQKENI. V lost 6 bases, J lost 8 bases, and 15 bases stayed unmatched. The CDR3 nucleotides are TGTGCCAGCTCGCCCTTCGGAGCGGGGGCCTCCCATGAGCAGTTCTTC. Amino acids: CASSPFGAGASHEQFF.

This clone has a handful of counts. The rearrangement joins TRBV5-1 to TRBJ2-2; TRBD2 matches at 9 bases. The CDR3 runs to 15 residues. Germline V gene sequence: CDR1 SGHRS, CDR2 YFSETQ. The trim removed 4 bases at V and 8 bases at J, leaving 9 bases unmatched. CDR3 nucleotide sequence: TGCGCCAGCAGCAAGGCTAGCGGGACGGAGGGGGAGCTGTTTTTT. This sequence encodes CASSKASGTEGELFF.

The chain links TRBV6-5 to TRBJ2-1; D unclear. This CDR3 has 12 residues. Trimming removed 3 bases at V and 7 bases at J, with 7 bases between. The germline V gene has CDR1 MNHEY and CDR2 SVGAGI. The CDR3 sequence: CASSYGENEQFF. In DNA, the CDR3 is TGTGCCAGCAGTTATGGAGAGAATGAGCAGTTCTTC.

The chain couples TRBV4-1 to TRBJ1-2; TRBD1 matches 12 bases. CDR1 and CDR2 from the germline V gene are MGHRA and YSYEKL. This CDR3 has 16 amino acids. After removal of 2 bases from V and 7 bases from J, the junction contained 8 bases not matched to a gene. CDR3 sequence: CASSQSPRDRGPGYTF. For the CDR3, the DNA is TGCGCCAGCAGCCAATCCCCCCGGGACAGGGGGCCTGGCTACACCTTC.

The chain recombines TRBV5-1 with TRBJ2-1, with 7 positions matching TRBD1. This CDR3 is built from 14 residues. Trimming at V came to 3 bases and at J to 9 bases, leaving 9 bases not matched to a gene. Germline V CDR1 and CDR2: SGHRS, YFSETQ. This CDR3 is CASSSDGQVSEQFF. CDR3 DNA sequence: TGCGCCAGCAGCTCCGACGGACAGGTTTCTGAGCAGTTCTTC.

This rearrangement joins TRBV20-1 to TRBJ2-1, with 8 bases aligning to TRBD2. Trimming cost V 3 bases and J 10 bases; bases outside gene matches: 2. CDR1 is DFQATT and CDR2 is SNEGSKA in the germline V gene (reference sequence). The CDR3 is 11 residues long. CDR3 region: CSARTSAEQFF. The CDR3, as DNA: TGCAGTGCTAGGACTAGCGCGGAGCAGTTCTTC.

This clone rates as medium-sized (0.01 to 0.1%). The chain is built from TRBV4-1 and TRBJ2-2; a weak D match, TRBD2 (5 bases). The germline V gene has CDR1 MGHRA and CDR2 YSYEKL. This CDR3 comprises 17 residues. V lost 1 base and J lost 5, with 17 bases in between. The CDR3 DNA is TGCGCCAGCAGCCAAGTCGACATGGGGTTAGCGACCGGGGAGCTGTTTTTT. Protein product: CASSQVDMGLATGELFF.

CDR3: CASSYSGQGLNTEAFF. The CDR3 DNA is TGTGCCAGCAGTTACTCCGGACAGGGATTGAACACTGAAGCTTTCTTT. This chain links TRBV6-5 with TRBJ1-1; TRBD1 matches at 8 bases. The germline V gene has CDR1 MNHEY and CDR2 SVGAGI. The CDR3 extends over 16 amino acids. V was clipped by 0 bases and J by 0 bases; unmatched bases: 3.

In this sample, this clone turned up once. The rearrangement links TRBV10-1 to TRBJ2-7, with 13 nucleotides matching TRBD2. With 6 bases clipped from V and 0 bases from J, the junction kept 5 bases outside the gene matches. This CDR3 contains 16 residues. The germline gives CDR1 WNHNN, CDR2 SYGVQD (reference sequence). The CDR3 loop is CASRGLAGSPSYEQYF. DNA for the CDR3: TGCGCCAGCAGGGGACTAGCGGGATCACCCTCCTACGAGCAGTACTTC.

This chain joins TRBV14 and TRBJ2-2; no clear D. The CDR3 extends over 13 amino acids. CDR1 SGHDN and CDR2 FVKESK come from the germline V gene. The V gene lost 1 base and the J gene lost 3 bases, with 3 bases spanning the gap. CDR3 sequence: CASSQAYTGELFF. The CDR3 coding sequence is TGTGCCAGCAGCCAAGCGTACACCGGGGAGCTGTTTTTT.

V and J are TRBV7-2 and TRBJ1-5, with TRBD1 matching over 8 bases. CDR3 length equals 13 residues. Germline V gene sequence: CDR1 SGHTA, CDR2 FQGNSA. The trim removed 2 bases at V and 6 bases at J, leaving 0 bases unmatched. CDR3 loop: CASSLQGAQPQHF. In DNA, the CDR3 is TGTGCCAGCAGCTTACAGGGGGCTCAGCCCCAGCATTTT. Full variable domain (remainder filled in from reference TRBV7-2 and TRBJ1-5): GAGVSQSPSNKVTEKGKDVELRCDPISGHTALYWYRQSLGQGLEFLIYFQGNSAPDKSGLPSDRFSAERTGGSVSTLTIQRTQQEDSAVYLCASSLQGAQPQHFGDGTRLSIL.

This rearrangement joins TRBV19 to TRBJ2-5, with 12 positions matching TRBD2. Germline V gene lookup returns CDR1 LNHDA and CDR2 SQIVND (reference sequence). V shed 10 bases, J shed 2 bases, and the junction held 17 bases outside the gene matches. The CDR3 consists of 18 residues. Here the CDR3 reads CATAPLLAGGPIQETQYF. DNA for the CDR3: TGTGCCACCGCGCCCCTACTAGCGGGAGGCCCGATTCAAGAGACCCAGTACTTC.

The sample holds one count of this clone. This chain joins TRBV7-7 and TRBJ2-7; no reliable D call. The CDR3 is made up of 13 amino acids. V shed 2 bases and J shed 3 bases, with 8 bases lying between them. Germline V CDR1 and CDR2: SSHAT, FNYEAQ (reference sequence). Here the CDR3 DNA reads TGTGCCAGCAGCTTAAATCCGGGCTACGAGCAGTACTTC. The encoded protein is CASSLNPGYEQYF.

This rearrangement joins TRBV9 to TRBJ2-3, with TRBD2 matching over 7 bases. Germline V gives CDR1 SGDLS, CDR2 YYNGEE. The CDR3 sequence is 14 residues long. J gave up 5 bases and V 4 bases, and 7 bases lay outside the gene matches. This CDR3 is CASSSGLSGDTQYF. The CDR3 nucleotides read TGTGCCAGCAGCTCGGGACTATCCGGAGATACGCAGTATTTT. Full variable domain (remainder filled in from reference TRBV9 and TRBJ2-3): DSGVTQTPKHLITATGQRVTLRCSPRSGDLSVYWYQQSLDQGLQFLIQYYNGEERAKGNILERFSAQQFPDLHSELNLSSLELGDSALYFCASSSGLSGDTQYFGPGTRLTVL.

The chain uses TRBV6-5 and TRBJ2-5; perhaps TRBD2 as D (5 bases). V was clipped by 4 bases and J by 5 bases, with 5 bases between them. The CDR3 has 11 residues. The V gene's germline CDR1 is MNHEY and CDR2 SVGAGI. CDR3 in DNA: TGTGCCAGCAGTTCGGGGGAGACCCAGTACTTC. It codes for CASSSGETQYF.